This entry lists 9 T cell receptor beta chains sequenced from one sample in a study of cytomegalovirus exposure and HLA in healthy donors. The PCR used 60 Vbeta and 13 Jbeta primers. The data were produced by immunoSEQ multiplex PCR, yet TCRdb's version contains in-frame clones alone and is incomplete. The data hold about 150,000 clones, with roughly 77% observed a single time. The material sequenced was PBMCs. The receptors shown here come from a man aged 25 to 45 in good health and CMV-seropositive.

V usage is TRBV28 and J usage is TRBJ1-4; D remains ambiguous. This CDR3 spans 11 amino acids. Germline V gives CDR1 MDHEN, CDR2 SYDVKM. The V and J ends lost 8 bases and 14 bases respectively, with 15 bases between them. The CDR3 spells CASHDEAVLFF. The CDR3, as DNA: TGTGCCAGCCACGACGAGGCAGTTCTGTTTTTT.

For this clone: Germline is not matched at one junction end, which may reflect a read error. The DNA of the CDR3 is TGTGCTAGCAGCCGAGGTGGTCCGGTCTCTGAGCAGTTCTTC. Translated, it gives CASSRGGPVSEQFF. The rearrangement joins TRBV7-7 to TRBJ2-1; D unresolved. Germline CDR1 SSHAT, CDR2 FNYEAQ (reference sequence). The length of the CDR3 is 14 residues.

DNA of the CDR3: TGTGCCAGCTCAGAGGGGGACGGCTCTCGGGGCTACACCTTC. This encodes CASSEGDGSRGYTF. The gene calls are TRBV18 and TRBJ1-2, with D possibly being TRBD1 (6 bases). The germline gives CDR1 KGHSH, CDR2 LQKENI. CDR3 length equals 14 residues. V was clipped by 5 bases and J by 8 bases, with 18 bases between them.

The chain has TRBV7-6 and TRBJ1-4, with TRBD1 identical over 8 bases. Unmatched junction bases numbered 3, after V lost 6 bases and J lost 0 bases. The CDR3 has 15 residues. Germline V gene lookup returns CDR1 SGHVS and CDR2 FNYEAQ. The CDR3 loop is CASRLTGATNEKLFF. The CDR3 DNA reads TGTGCCAGCAGATTGACAGGGGCAACTAATGAAAAACTGTTTTTT.

J is TRBJ1-2 and V is TRBV6-1, with 7 bases that match TRBD1. Germline CDR1 reads MNHNS; CDR2 reads SASEGT. Trimming took 3 bases from V and 4 from J; bases not matched to a gene: 8. There are 15 residues in the CDR3. CDR3 bases: TGTGCCAGCAGTGATCTGAGGACAGGCCCCTATGGCTACACCTTC. It specifies CASSDLRTGPYGYTF.

On this clone: Germline is not matched at one junction end, which may reflect a read error. The rearrangement uses TRBV7-9 and TRBJ2-7; D may be TRBD2 (6 bases). CDR3 length: 16 amino acids. CDR1 and CDR2 from the germline V gene are SEHNR and FQNEAQ (reference sequence). CDR3 amino acids: CSSSSRGSSLAYEQYF. CDR3 DNA sequence: TGTTCCAGCAGCTCTCGGGGGAGCTCCCTCGCCTACGAGCAGTACTTC.

This chain uses TRBV19 with TRBJ2-7; 8 nucleotides align to TRBD2. After removal of 0 bases from V and 4 bases from J, the junction contained 5 bases not matched to a gene. Looked up from germline, CDR1 is LNHDA and CDR2 is SQIVND (reference sequence). There are 15 residues in the CDR3. CDR3 nucleotides: TGTGCCAGTAGTATAGATCGGGAGGGGCGTTACGAGCAGTACTTC. This codes for CASSIDREGRYEQYF.

The rearrangement joins TRBV5-1 to TRBJ1-1; 7 bases line up with TRBD1. V lost 2 bases to trimming and J lost 5 bases; unmatched junction nucleotides: 6. Germline V lookup: CDR1 SGHRS, CDR2 YFSETQ. This CDR3 region has 14 residues. The CDR3 DNA is TGCGCCAGCAGCTTCCGACAGGGCGGAACTGAAGCTTTCTTT. The encoded protein is CASSFRQGGTEAFF.

Comments on this clone: Other nucleotide sequences in the sample specify the same CDR3. The rearrangement links TRBV9 to TRBJ2-3, with 7 bases identical to TRBD2. This CDR3 comprises 15 residues. Losses at the gene ends were 1 base for V and 2 bases for J; bases not matched to a gene: 4. Germline lookup yields CDR1 SGDLS and CDR2 YYNGEE. For the CDR3, the DNA is TGTGCCAGCAGCGTAAGCGGGATATCCACAGATACGCAGTATTTT. It specifies CASSVSGISTDTQYF.